These 7 T cell receptor beta chains originate from one sample sequenced in a study of OX40 agonist ivuxolimab in advanced cancers. Clones were read by immunoSEQ multiplex PCR, and TCRdb kept only the in-frame ones, dropping some. The repertoire consists of 70,000 to 95,000 clones, with roughly 80% occurring once and the leading ten covering around 6.6%. This specimen was CD4+ or CD8+ T cells sorted from blood, taken in a trial of the OX40 agonist ivuxolimab. The receptors originated from an adult with an advanced solid tumor such as melanoma, head and neck, liver or kidney cancer.

The rearrangement links TRBV21-1 to TRBJ2-6; the table gives TRBD1 as D, unverified against the DNA. TRBV21-1 is assigned pseudogene status. This CDR3 has 17 residues. CDR3 DNA: TGTGCCAGCAGGCCGGGACAGGGCTTCTCTGGGGCCAACGTCCTGACTTTC. Its translation: CASRPGQGFSGANVLTF.

The rearrangement uses TRBV28 and TRBJ1-1; D remains ambiguous. Looked up from germline, CDR1 is MDHEN and CDR2 is SYDVKM. This CDR3 spans 15 amino acids. Trimming stripped 5 bases from V and 4 bases from J, with 17 bases between. The CDR3 nucleotides are TGTGCCAGCAGTCCCCAGCGGGTCGCGATCACTGAAGCTTTCTTT. Protein sequence: CASSPQRVAITEAFF.

V and J are TRBV4-3 and TRBJ2-1; 9 nucleotides agree with TRBD2. The CDR3 consists of 16 residues. Germline V gene lookup returns CDR1 LGHNA and CDR2 YSLEER. After removal of 1 base from V and 9 bases from J, the junction contained 10 bases not matched to a gene. This CDR3 reads CASSQGFSGSFGEQFF. As DNA, the CDR3 is TGCGCCAGCAGCCAAGGTTTTAGCGGGAGTTTTGGTGAGCAGTTCTTC.

The genes are TRBV23-1 and TRBJ2-5, with 12 bases identical to TRBD2. TRBV23-1 falls under the ORF class, with uncertain function. The CDR3 runs to 14 residues. After removal of 7 bases from V and 5 bases from J, the junction contained 5 bases not matched to a gene. This CDR3 is CASTRTSGEETQYF. CDR3 DNA sequence: TGCGCCAGCACCCGGACTAGCGGGGAGGAGACCCAGTACTTC.

The J gene is TRBJ2-4, the V gene TRBV2; 8 nucleotides match TRBD1. Germline-derived CDR1 and CDR2 are SNHLY and FYNNEI. The J segment lost 6 bases and the V segment lost 4 bases, leaving 5 bases of the junction unmatched. This CDR3 region has 14 residues. In nucleotides, the CDR3 is TGTGCCAGCAGTGCGGGGCAGGGGGCAAACATTCAGTACTTC. Translated: CASSAGQGANIQYF.

This rearrangement joins TRBV28 to TRBJ1-2; unclear D gene. In germline, CDR1 is MDHEN, CDR2 SYDVKM. The ends were cut back, 3 bases at V and 0 bases at J, with 8 bases in the middle. The CDR3 loop spans 14 amino acids. As DNA, the CDR3 is TGTGCCAGCAGTTTTGCGGGCTCTAACTATGGCTACACCTTC. Its protein is CASSFAGSNYGYTF.

This chain links TRBV9 with TRBJ2-7; D gene uncertain. Trimming cost V 3 bases and J 7 bases, with 17 bases left between them. This CDR3 spans 14 amino acids. Per the germline V gene, CDR1 is SGDLS and CDR2 is YYNGEE. CDR3 sequence: CASSAQLESKEQYF. The CDR3 DNA sequence: TGTGCCAGCAGCGCCCAACTGGAGTCGAAGGAGCAGTACTTC. Full variable domain (outside the CDR3, taken from reference TRBV9 and TRBJ2-7): DSGVTQTPKHLITATGQRVTLRCSPRSGDLSVYWYQQSLDQGLQFLIQYYNGEERAKGNILERFSAQQFPDLHSELNLSSLELGDSALYFCASSAQLESKEQYFGPGTRLTVT.